This TCR beta chain was captured in a study of response to subunit inactivated influenza vaccine. Findings of the study overall: Authors suggested seasonal influenza vaccinations each recruit few new T cells.

This clonotype was observed a few times. Antigen unknown. The CDR3 extends over 13 amino acids. Germline loops: CDR1 ENHRY, CDR2 SYGVKD. V was clipped by 5 bases and J by 3 bases, with 10 bases between them. TCRdb recomputed calls from the RT-PCR reads with MiXCR, one row per CDR3 protein. The table lists 500,000 or so distinct CDR3 sequences, 16% of them singletons, with around 3% in the top ten. The chain has TRBV10-3 and TRBJ1-2; D remains ambiguous. The source material was CD4+ T cells sorted from PBMCs, sampled less than 30 months after vaccination. This sequence was found in a man between 50 and 69 years old who received an inactivated influenza vaccine. CDR3 bases: TGTGCCATCAGTCCCGACGGAGACTATGGCTACACCTTC. Its protein is CAISPDGDYGYTF.